This TCR beta chain was retrieved from a study of blood T cells in healthy people across ages. PCR was performed a second time for about 7 to 11 cycles using a sample-barcoded 5' primer and a J-beta primer mix. TCRdb called the 5' RACE reads again in MiXCR, with one record for every CDR3 protein. Found here are under 700,000 distinct CDR3 sequences, approximately 25% of them singletons; the top ten hold roughly 9.4%. There are 15 residues in the CDR3. Germline V lookup: CDR1 MDHEN, CDR2 SYDVKM. V shed 5 bases and J 6 bases; nucleotides not matched to a gene: 9. This same sample was also taken into another study, of T cells of mothers and their children.

The sequence came from a boy aged 5 to 17 in good health. Input material: blood. The J gene is TRBJ2-3, the V gene TRBV28; 9 nucleotides match TRBD1. The DNA of the CDR3 is TGTGCCAGCAGTGAAGGACAGGGGCTGGAGGATACGCAGTATTTT. The encoded protein is CASSEGQGLEDTQYF.